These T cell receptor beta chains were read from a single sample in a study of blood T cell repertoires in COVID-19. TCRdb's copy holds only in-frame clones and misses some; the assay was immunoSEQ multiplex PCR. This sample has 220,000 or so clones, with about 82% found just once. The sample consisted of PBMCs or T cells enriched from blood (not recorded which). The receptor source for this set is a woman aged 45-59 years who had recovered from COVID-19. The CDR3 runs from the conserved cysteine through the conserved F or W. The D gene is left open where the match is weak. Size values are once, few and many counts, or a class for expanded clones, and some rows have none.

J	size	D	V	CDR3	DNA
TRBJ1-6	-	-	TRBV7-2	CATGTYNSPLHF	TGTGCGACGGGGACCTATAATTCACCCCTCCACTTT
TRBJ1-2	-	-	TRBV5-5	CASSFAIPYGYTF	TGTGCCAGCAGCTTTGCTATCCCCTATGGCTACACCTTC
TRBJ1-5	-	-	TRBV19	CASSMEAGGNQPQHF	TGTGCCAGTAGTATGGAGGCGGGGGGCAATCAGCCCCAGCATTTT
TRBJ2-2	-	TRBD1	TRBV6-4	CASSDSKRRGRLDTGELFF	TGTGCCAGCAGTGACTCGAAACGCAGGGGGCGCTTGGACACCGGGGAGCTGTTTTTT
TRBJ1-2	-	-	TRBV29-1	CSVEALYGYTF	TGCAGCGTTGAAGCCCTCTATGGCTACACCTTC
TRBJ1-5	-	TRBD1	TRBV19	CASSIESGQGANQPQHF	TGTGCCAGTAGTATAGAGAGCGGACAGGGGGCTAATCAGCCCCAGCATTTT
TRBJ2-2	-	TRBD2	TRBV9	CASSVGASGRRTNTGELFF	TGTGCCAGCAGCGTAGGAGCTAGCGGGAGAAGGACGAACACCGGGGAGCTGTTTTTT
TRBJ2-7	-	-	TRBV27	CASSLRSGTPPYEQYF	TGTGCCAGCAGCCTGAGGTCGGGGACACCGCCCTACGAGCAGTACTTC
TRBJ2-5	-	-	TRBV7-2	CASSLGRTVGTQYF	TGTGCCAGCAGCTTAGGTCGGACAGTTGGGACCCAGTACTTC
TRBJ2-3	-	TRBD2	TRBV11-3	CASSFLAGVPDTQYF	TGTGCCAGCAGCTTTTTAGCGGGTGTTCCAGATACGCAGTATTTT
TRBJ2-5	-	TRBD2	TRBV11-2	CASSPSTGLAGGPRETQYF	TGTGCCAGCAGCCCGTCCACGGGACTAGCGGGAGGGCCTCGCGAGACCCAGTACTTC
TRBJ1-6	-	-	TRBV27	CASKIGGAWSPLHF	TGTGCCAGCAAGATTGGGGGGGCATGGTCACCCCTCCACTTT
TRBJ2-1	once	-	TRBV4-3	CASSQDLRGGEQFF	TGCGCCAGCAGCCAAGATCTAAGGGGTGGTGAGCAGTTCTTC
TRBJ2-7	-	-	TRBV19	CASSPHLGAGGTYEQYF	TGTGCCAGTAGTCCCCACCTGGGGGCAGGGGGGACCTACGAGCAGTACTTC
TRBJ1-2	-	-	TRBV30	CAWSAGSQYGYTF	TGTGCCTGGAGTGCCGGGAGCCAATATGGCTACACCTTC
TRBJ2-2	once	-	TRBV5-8	CASSSPGGELFF	TGTGCCAGCAGCTCCCCAGGCGGGGAGCTGTTTTTT
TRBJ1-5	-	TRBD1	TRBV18	CASSPSTGGRQPQHF	TGTGCCAGCTCACCGTCGACAGGGGGCCGGCAGCCCCAGCATTTT
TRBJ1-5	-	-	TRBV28	CASSLSRAGQPQHF	TGTGCCAGCAGTTTGAGCAGGGCTGGTCAGCCCCAGCATTTT
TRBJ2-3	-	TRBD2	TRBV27	CASSWTGGLNADTQYF	TGTGCCAGCAGTTGGACGGGGGGGCTAAACGCAGATACGCAGTATTTT
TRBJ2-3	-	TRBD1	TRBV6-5	CASIRQGSDTQYF	TGTGCCAGCATAAGACAGGGATCAGATACGCAGTATTTT
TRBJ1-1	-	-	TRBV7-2	CASSLGTDVAFF	TGTGCCAGCAGCTTAGGGACAGATGTAGCTTTCTTT
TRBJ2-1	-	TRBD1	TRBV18	CASSPSPGQGSVNEQFF	TGTGCCAGCTCACCATCGCCGGGACAGGGTAGTGTCAATGAGCAGTTCTTC
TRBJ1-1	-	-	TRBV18	CASSLQTANTEAFF	TGTGCCAGCTCGCTCCAGACAGCGAACACTGAAGCTTTCTTT
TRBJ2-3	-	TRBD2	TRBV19	CASLPSPGLAGGRTDTQYF	TGTGCCAGCCTGCCAAGCCCGGGACTAGCGGGAGGGCGCACAGATACGCAGTATTTT
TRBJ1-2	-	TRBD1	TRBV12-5	CASGRDRASTVNF	TGTGCTAGTGGACGGGACAGGGCGTCCACCGTGAACTTC
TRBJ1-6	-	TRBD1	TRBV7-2	CASRTGVNNSPLHF	TGTGCCAGCAGGACAGGGGTGAATAATTCACCCCTCCACTTT
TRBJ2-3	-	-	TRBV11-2	CASSLGSPADTQYF	TGTGCCAGCAGCTTAGGATCGCCGGCAGATACGCAGTATTTT
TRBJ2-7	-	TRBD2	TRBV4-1	CASSQERLAGVYEQYF	TGCGCCAGCAGCCAAGAAAGGCTAGCGGGAGTATACGAGCAGTACTTC
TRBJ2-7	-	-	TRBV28	CASISTSTYEQYF	TGTGCCAGCATTAGCACCTCGACCTACGAGCAGTACTTC
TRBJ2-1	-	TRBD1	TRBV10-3	CAIRYPGQGDEQFF	TGTGCCATCAGATATCCGGGACAGGGGGATGAGCAGTTCTTC
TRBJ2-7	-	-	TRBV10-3	CAIRDTGRDEQYF	TGTGCCATCAGAGATACAGGGCGCGACGAGCAGTACTTC
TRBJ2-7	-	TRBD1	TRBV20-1	CSGTGTYEQYF	TGCAGTGGGACAGGGACCTACGAGCAGTACTTC
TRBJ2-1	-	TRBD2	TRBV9	CASSGAGVGNEQFF	TGTGCCAGCAGCGGAGCGGGAGTGGGTAATGAGCAGTTCTTC
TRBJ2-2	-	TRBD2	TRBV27	CASSLTTSGRAGELFF	TGTGCCAGCAGTTTAACGACTAGCGGGAGGGCTGGGGAGCTGTTTTTT
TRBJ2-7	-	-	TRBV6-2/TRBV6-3	CASSGGHEQYF	TGTGCCAGCAGCGGCGGGCACGAGCAGTACTTC
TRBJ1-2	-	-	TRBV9	CASSVDYRNYGYTF	TGTGCCAGCAGCGTAGATTACAGAAACTATGGCTACACCTTC
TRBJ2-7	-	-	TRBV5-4	CASSLGRADEQYF	TGTGCCAGCAGCTTGGGCAGGGCGGACGAGCAGTACTTC
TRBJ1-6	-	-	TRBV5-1	CASSTGTFNSPLHF	TGCGCCAGCAGCACGGGTACATTCAATTCACCCCTCCACTTT
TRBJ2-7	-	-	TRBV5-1	CASSFSGEGYEQYF	TGCGCCAGCAGCTTTTCAGGAGAGGGCTACGAGCAGTACTTC
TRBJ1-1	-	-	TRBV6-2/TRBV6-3	CASSYLEGRTEAFF	TGTGCCAGCAGTTATTTAGAGGGGAGGACTGAAGCTTTCTTT
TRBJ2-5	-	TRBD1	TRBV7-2	CASSEQGGPGTQYF	TGTGCCAGCAGCGAACAGGGGGGCCCAGGAACCCAGTACTTC
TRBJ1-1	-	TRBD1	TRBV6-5	CASSYSGQGVTEAFF	TGTGCCAGCAGTTACTCGGGACAGGGGGTGACTGAAGCTTTCTTT
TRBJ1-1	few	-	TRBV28	CASSFRRAGGSTEAFF	TGTGCCAGCAGTTTTCGGCGAGCGGGGGGTAGCACTGAAGCTTTCTTT
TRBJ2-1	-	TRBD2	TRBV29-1	CSAGRGSSYNEQFF	TGCAGCGCCGGGAGGGGGAGCTCCTACAATGAGCAGTTCTTC
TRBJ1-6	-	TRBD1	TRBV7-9	CASSLGQGGSPLHF	TGTGCCAGCAGCTTAGGACAGGGGGGATCACCCCTCCACTTT
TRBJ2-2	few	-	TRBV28	CASKAMTASTGELFF	TGTGCCTCTAAAGCCATGACAGCCAGCACCGGGGAGCTGTTTTTT
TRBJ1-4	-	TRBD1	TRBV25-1	CASRTGGEKLFF	TGTGCCAGTAGGACAGGGGGCGAAAAACTGTTTTTT
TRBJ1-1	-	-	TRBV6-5	CASNPRTASNTEAFF	TGTGCCAGCAACCCTCGGACAGCCTCGAACACTGAAGCTTTCTTT
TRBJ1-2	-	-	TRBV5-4	CASSLWQGSNYGYTF	TGTGCCAGCAGCTTGTGGCAGGGGAGTAACTATGGCTACACCTTC
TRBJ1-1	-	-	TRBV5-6	CASSPPYSGPNTEAFF	TGTGCCAGCAGCCCACCTTACAGCGGCCCGAACACTGAAGCTTTCTTT
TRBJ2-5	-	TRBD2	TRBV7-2	CASSLGLAGPQETQYF	TGTGCCAGCAGCTTAGGCCTAGCGGGACCACAAGAGACCCAGTACTTC
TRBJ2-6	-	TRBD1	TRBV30	CAWTKLDRGAGANVLTF	TGTGCCTGGACCAAATTGGACAGGGGGGCTGGGGCCAACGTCCTGACTTTC
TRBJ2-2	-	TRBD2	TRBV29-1	CSVDDRREGPGELFF	TGCAGCGTTGACGATAGGCGGGAGGGCCCCGGGGAGCTGTTTTTT
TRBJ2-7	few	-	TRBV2	CASSEGQASIDF	TGTGCCAGCAGTGAAGGACAGGCTAGCATCGACTTC
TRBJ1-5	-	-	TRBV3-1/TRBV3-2	CASSQGWGWDRQNNQPQHF	TGTGCCAGCAGCCAAGGGTGGGGTTGGGATAGACAGAACAATCAGCCCCAGCATTTT